These T cell receptor beta chains were read from a single sample in a study of T cells in localized non-small cell lung cancer. Repertoires were generated with immunoSEQ multiplex PCR, while TCRdb's copy carries only in-frame clones and drops some. The sample includes tens of thousands of clones, roughly nine tenths of them seen just once. Sequencing was performed on PBMCs, taken before any cancer treatment. These receptors were taken from a man aged 35 to 70 with stage II squamous cell lung carcinoma. Both conserved end residues are trimmed from each CDR3. Size is omitted from some rows. Given values are once, few, many or a class for expanded clones.

V gene	clone size	CDR3 protein
TRBV7-7	NA	ASSPLIEAGGSTDTQY
TRBV30	few	AWSRGSIGTEAF
TRBV27	NA	ASSWDRGHSAGDEQY
TRBV10-3	NA	AIRKGMNTEAF
TRBV18	once	ASSPTSGEGYGYT
TRBV19	NA	ASSISWGLAGDFSTDTQY
TRBV5-1	NA	ASSLDPVAKSNYGYT
TRBV27	NA	ASSQGVRNSNQPQH
TRBV10-3	NA	AISGASNQPQH
TRBV5-8	NA	ASSRGQVLGYNSPLH
TRBV7-8	NA	ASSPGGAGGFYEQY
TRBV4-2	NA	ASSQDLGSGRILEETQY
TRBV6-5	NA	ASSYPLAGGGNEQF
TRBV30	NA	AWRRTGDNSPLH
TRBV29-1	NA	SGRLAGGPGEQF
TRBV5-5	NA	ASSLDSYNEQF
TRBV9	NA	ASSVGVSRGGLAVNEQF
TRBV6-6	once	ASSLGGMETQY
TRBV19	NA	ASSKGLAGASDTQY
TRBV5-1	NA	ASSYYRDSNTGELF
TRBV30	NA	AWSVHGSEQY
TRBV5-6	NA	ASSLALQGFTGELF
TRBV6-5	NA	ASSADRFYGYT
TRBV7-9	NA	ASSLKGPNYGYT
TRBV7-2	NA	ASSSLAPDTQY
TRBV9	NA	ASSVEDSANTGELF
TRBV5-1	NA	ASSLGGGEQY
TRBV28	few	ASSLRYEQF
TRBV6-6	few	ASRASGVETQY
TRBV28	NA	ASTDSVNTEAF
TRBV19	NA	ASSLEENQPQH
TRBV10-3	NA	AISLTGGEGETQY
TRBV5-1	NA	ASSTDNNQPQH
TRBV18	NA	ASSRGGRTIYNEQF
TRBV7-2	NA	ASSFAAEQF
TRBV7-9	NA	ASSPARKAF
TRBV19	NA	ASSIAGTGAYEQY
TRBV9	once	ASSVRGGPDTQY
TRBV10-2	NA	ASSRLAGGLDTQY
TRBV5-1	medium-sized	ASSLGTSGTGELF
TRBV5-4	NA	ASSLYRGGGNEQY
TRBV27	NA	ASSNPGGGNEQY
TRBV4-3	NA	ASSQDRISGNTIY
TRBV2	NA	ASSSGGSYGYT
TRBV28	NA	ASSLRVANEKLF
TRBV27	NA	ASSPGLAGGLRF
TRBV5-1	NA	ASSLNSGGPTGELF
TRBV7-2	NA	ASSPFGPYEQY
TRBV10-3	NA	AISESTGSYEQY
TRBV11-2	NA	ASSSWGGDRAYTQY